These 13 T cell receptor beta chains originate from one sample sequenced in a study of neurological immune-mediated disorders. From the 5' RACE reads, TCRdb called clonotypes with MiXCR, one entry per CDR3 protein. The sample lists some 86,000 distinct CDR3 sequences; approximately 2.4% were seen once. The sample was PBMCs. These TCRs come from a woman in her twenties or thirties with multiple sclerosis.

This clonotype was found many times. The genes are TRBV5-1 and TRBJ2-3, with D perhaps matching TRBD2 (5 bases). The V gene's germline CDR1 is SGHRS and CDR2 YFSETQ. The V end was cut by 0 bases, the J end by 0 bases, with 8 bases between. The CDR3 spans 15 residues. The CDR3: CASSLVASSTDTQYF. CDR3 nucleotides: TGCGCCAGCAGCTTGGTAGCGTCTAGCACAGATACGCAGTATTTT.

This clonotype appeared many times. The rearrangement joins TRBV20-1 to TRBJ2-7; D is uncertain. The CDR3 extends over 14 amino acids. With 5 bases removed from V and 0 bases from J, the gap between germline ends came to 14 bases. CDR1 DFQATT and CDR2 SNEGSKA come from the germline V gene (reference sequence). The CDR3 nucleotides read TGCAGTGCTCCGAATGGGCTTGGCTCCTACGAGCAGTACTTC. This sequence encodes CSAPNGLGSYEQYF.

This clonotype was observed many times. This chain joins TRBV5-1 and TRBJ2-1, with 10 bases that match TRBD2. The junction had 9 bases not matched to a gene; V was cut back by 3 bases and J by 12 bases. This CDR3 comprises 14 residues. CDR1 and CDR2 from the germline V gene are SGHRS and YFSETQ. As DNA, the CDR3 is TGCGCCAGCAGCTCAGGACTAGCGGCCGCGTCGCAGTTCTTC. Encoded protein: CASSSGLAAASQFF. Using reference TRBV5-1 and TRBJ2-1 for the parts outside the CDR3, the full variable domain is KAGVTQTPRYLIKTRGQQVTLSCSPISGHRSVSWYQQTPGQGLQFLFEYFSETQRNKGNFPGRFSGRQFSNSRSEMNVSTLELGDSALYLCASSSGLAAASQFFGPGTRLTVL.

This clonotype was recorded at least ten times. The chain carries TRBV20-1 and TRBJ2-1; TRBD2 might be the D (6 bases). CDR1 and CDR2 (germline): DFQATT, SNEGSKA (reference sequence). Trimming left V 5 bases short and J 2 bases short, with 10 bases between. This CDR3 is built from 13 residues. Here the CDR3 DNA reads TGCAGTGCTGGGGTAGCGGCCTACAATGAGCAGTTCTTC. Residues: CSAGVAAYNEQFF.

Many counts were recorded for this clonotype. The genes are TRBV6-6 and TRBJ1-4; 11 nucleotides agree with TRBD1. The V gene's germline CDR1 is MNHNY and CDR2 SVGAGI (reference sequence). CDR3 length: 16 residues. V shed 7 bases and J 4 bases; nucleotides not matched to a gene: 8. CDR3 DNA sequence: TGTGCCAGCACCCGGGACAGGGGGAAGATTAATGAAAAACTGTTTTTT. This codes for CASTRDRGKINEKLFF.

This clonotype was seen many times. The chain couples TRBV5-1 to TRBJ1-1; 7 nucleotides line up with TRBD1. In germline, CDR1 is SGHRS, CDR2 YFSETQ. The CDR3 sequence is 15 residues long. V lost 3 bases, J lost 5 bases, and 10 bases stayed unmatched. CDR3 region: CASSSELTGLTEAFF. The DNA for the CDR3 is TGCGCCAGCAGCTCAGAATTGACAGGGCTTACTGAAGCTTTCTTT.

This clonotype was observed at least ten times. The chain uses TRBV5-1 and TRBJ1-2; 9 bases align to TRBD1. This CDR3 has 15 residues. Germline V lookup: CDR1 SGHRS, CDR2 YFSETQ. V trimming: 4 bases; J trimming: 2 bases; junction bases outside the gene matches: 6. CDR3 in amino acids: CASSQRTGANYGYTF. The CDR3 bases are TGCGCCAGCAGCCAAAGGACAGGGGCCAACTATGGCTACACCTTC.

There are many counts of this clonotype. The chain recombines TRBV15 with TRBJ2-1; D might be TRBD2 (6 bases). Deletions cut 3 bases from V and 8 bases from J, with 17 bases between. CDR1 is LNHNV, CDR2 YYDKDF, per germline (reference sequence). The CDR3 extends over 15 amino acids. The CDR3 protein is CATSSPGRREHEQFF. The CDR3, as DNA: TGTGCCACCAGCAGCCCGGGACGTCGGGAGCATGAGCAGTTCTTC.

This clonotype was seen ten or more times. The V gene is TRBV7-9, the J gene TRBJ1-1, with 9 bases lining up with TRBD1. Germline V gene sequence: CDR1 SEHNR, CDR2 FQNEAQ (reference sequence). J lost 1 base, V lost 3 bases, and 3 bases had no gene match. The CDR3 spans 15 residues. The CDR3 DNA is TGTGCCAGCAGCTTCCCGGACAGGGGGAACACTGAAGCTTTCTTT. Its protein is CASSFPDRGNTEAFF.

This clonotype was counted many times. This sequence joins TRBV20-1 and TRBJ2-2, with 8 bases identical to TRBD2. The CDR3 has 14 residues. Germline loops: CDR1 DFQATT, CDR2 SNEGSKA (reference sequence). V shed 6 bases and J 5 bases; nucleotides not matched to a gene: 8. The DNA of the CDR3 is TGCAGTGCGCCTTTACTAGCGGATACCGGGGAGCTGTTTTTT. Residues: CSAPLLADTGELFF.

This clonotype occurred many times. The chain uses TRBV20-1 and TRBJ2-7; D might be TRBD2 (5 bases). The CDR3 spans 13 residues. Germline CDR1 and CDR2: DFQATT and SNEGSKA (reference sequence). The V and J ends lost 0 bases and 4 bases respectively, with 10 bases between them. The CDR3 coding sequence is TGCAGTGCTAGAGACGGGATCCAGTACGAGCAGTACTTC. It codes for CSARDGIQYEQYF.

The table lists this clonotype with many counts. The chain uses TRBV25-1 and TRBJ1-3; D is perhaps TRBD1 (5 bases). The CDR3 has 20 amino acids. Trimming took off 3 bases at V and 0 bases at J, with 24 bases between the two ends. Germline CDR1 and CDR2: MGHDK and SYGVNS. CDR3 in DNA: TGTGCCAGCAGTGATTTCCGGGACGCTGGACCCCTTCTCTCTGGAAACACCATATATTTT. It is translated as CASSDFRDAGPLLSGNTIYF.

This clonotype turned up a few times. A much larger clone sits a single nucleotide away, making a read error possible. V usage is TRBV2 and J usage is TRBJ2-7; D remains ambiguous. Trimming left V 10 bases short and J 6 bases short, with 19 bases between. Germline CDR1 SNHLY, CDR2 FYNNEI. This CDR3 is built from 13 residues. The CDR3 DNA reads TGTGCCAATAAACGGAGTACCGGCGGCGAGCAGTACTTC. This sequence encodes CANKRSTGGEQYF. The variable domain in full, completed from reference TRBV2 and TRBJ2-7, reads EPEVTQTPSHQVTQMGQEVILRCVPISNHLYFYWYRQILGQKVEFLVSFYNNEISEKSEIFDDQFSVERPDGSNFTLKIRSTKLEDSAMYFCANKRSTGGEQYFGPGTRLTVT.